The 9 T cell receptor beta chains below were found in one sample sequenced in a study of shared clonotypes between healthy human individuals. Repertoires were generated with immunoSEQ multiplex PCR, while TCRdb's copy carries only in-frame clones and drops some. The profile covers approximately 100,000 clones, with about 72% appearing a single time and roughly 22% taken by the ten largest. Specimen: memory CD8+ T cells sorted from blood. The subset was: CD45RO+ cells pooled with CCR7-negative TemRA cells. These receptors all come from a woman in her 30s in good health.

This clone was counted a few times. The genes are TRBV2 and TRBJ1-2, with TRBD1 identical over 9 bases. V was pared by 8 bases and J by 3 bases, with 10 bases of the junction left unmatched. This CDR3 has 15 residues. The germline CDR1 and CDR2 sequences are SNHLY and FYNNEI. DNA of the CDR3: TGTGCCAGCGATACGGGGGACAGGGCTTACTATGGCTACACCTTC. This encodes CASDTGDRAYYGYTF. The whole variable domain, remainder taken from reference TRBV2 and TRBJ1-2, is EPEVTQTPSHQVTQMGQEVILRCVPISNHLYFYWYRQILGQKVEFLVSFYNNEISEKSEIFDDQFSVERPDGSNFTLKIRSTKLEDSAMYFCASDTGDRAYYGYTFGSGTRLTVV.

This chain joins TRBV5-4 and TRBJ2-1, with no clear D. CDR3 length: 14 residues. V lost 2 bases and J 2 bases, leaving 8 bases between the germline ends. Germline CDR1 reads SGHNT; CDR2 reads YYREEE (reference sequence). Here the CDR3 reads CASSFQWPYNEQFF. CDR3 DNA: TGTGCCAGCAGCTTCCAGTGGCCCTACAATGAGCAGTTCTTC. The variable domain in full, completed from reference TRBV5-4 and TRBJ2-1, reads ETGVTQSPTHLIKTRGQQVTLRCSSQSGHNTVSWYQQALGQGPQFIFQYYREEENGRGNFPPRFSGLQFPNYSSELNVNALELDDSALYLCASSFQWPYNEQFFGPGTRLTVL.

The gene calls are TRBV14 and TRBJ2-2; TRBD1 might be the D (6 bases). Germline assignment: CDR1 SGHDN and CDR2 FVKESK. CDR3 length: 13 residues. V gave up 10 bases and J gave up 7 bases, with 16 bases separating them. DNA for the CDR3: TGTGCCACCCAGGGGCCAGGGTTCGGGGAGCTGTTTTTT. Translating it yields CATQGPGFGELFF.

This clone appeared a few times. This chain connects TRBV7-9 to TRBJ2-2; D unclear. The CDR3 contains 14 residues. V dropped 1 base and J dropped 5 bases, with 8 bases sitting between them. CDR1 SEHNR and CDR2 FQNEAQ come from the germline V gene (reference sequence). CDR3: CASSLDRRTGELFF. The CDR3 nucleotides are TGTGCCAGCAGCTTAGATAGGCGGACCGGGGAGCTGTTTTTT.

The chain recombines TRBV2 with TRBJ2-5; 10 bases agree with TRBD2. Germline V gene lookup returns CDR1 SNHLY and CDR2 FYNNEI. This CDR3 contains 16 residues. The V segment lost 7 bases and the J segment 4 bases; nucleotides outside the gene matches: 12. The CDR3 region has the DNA TGTGCCAGCAACCGAGCTAGCGGGAGTTGGGGAGAGACCCAGTACTTC. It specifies CASNRASGSWGETQYF.

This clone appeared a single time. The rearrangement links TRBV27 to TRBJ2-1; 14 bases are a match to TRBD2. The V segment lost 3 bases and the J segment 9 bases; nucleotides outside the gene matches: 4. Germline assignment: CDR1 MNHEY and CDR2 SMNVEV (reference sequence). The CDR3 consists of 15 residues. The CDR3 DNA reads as TGTGCCAGCAGTTTGGGACTAGCGGGAGTAGGTGAGCAGTTCTTC. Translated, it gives CASSLGLAGVGEQFF.

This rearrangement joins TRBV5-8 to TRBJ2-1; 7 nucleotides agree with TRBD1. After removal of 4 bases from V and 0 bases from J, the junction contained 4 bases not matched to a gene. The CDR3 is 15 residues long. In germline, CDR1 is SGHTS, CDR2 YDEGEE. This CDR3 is CASSQGVSSYNEQFF. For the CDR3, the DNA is TGTGCCAGCAGCCAGGGGGTTTCCTCCTACAATGAGCAGTTCTTC.

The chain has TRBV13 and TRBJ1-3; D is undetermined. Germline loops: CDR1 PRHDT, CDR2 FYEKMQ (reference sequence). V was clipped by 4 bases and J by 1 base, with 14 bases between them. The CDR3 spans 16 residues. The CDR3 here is CASSSLTDSSGNTIYF. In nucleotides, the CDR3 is TGTGCCAGCAGCTCACTCACTGACTCGTCTGGAAACACCATATATTTT.

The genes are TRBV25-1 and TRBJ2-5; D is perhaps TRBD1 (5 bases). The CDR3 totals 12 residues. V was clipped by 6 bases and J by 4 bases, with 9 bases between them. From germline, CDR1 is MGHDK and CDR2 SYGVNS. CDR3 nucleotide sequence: TGTGCCAGCAGAGGGGCCTTAGAGACCCAGTACTTC. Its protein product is CASRGALETQYF.